The next 11 T cell receptor beta chains were all read from a single sample in a study of response to subunit inactivated influenza vaccine (dated by TCRdb to the late 2010s). Library creation used RT-PCR. The sample was run on an Illumina HiSeq 2500. TCRdb itself trimmed the public reads at Q25 with fastp, ran MiXCR and retained productive beta chains. For every CDR3 protein sequence, its rows merge into one entry that carries the most common genes and DNA. The sample table records over 400,000 distinct CDR3 sequences; roughly 9.8% of these occur just once. Clones ranked in the top ten supply approximately 12% of the sample. Sample time point, as interpreted from the label and publication: more than 35 days after influenza vaccine administration. The sequencing here drew on PBMCs from blood, taken more than 35 days after vaccination. These receptors came from a man between 50 and 59 years old who received an inactivated influenza vaccine. Donor details come from another sample of the same person, matched by shared clones.

The genes are TRBV6-5 and TRBJ2-1, with 11 bases matching TRBD2. Looked up from germline, CDR1 is MNHEY and CDR2 is SVGAGI. CDR3 size: 16 residues. With 0 bases clipped from V and 8 bases from J, the junction kept 6 bases outside the gene matches. This CDR3 is CASSYSVLAGGHEQFF. CDR3 coding DNA: TGTGCCAGCAGTTACTCGGTCCTAGCGGGGGGCCATGAGCAGTTCTTC.

The J gene is TRBJ2-1, the V gene TRBV20-1; 14 bases are shared with TRBD2. The CDR3 loop spans 17 amino acids. V lost 1 base, J lost 6 bases, and 8 bases stayed unmatched. Germline loops: CDR1 DFQATT, CDR2 SNEGSKA (reference sequence). The CDR3 is CSARAGLAGVSRNEQFF. CDR3 nucleotides: TGCAGTGCTAGAGCGGGACTAGCGGGAGTCTCACGCAATGAGCAGTTCTTC.

This chain connects TRBV6-1 to TRBJ2-7; 10 bases are a match to TRBD2. Losses at the gene ends were 5 bases for V and 5 bases for J; bases not matched to a gene: 9. The CDR3 has 15 amino acids. Germline CDR1 reads MNHNS; CDR2 reads SASEGT. Here the CDR3 reads CASSPSLAGGNEQYF. As DNA, the CDR3 is TGTGCCAGCAGTCCGTCCTTAGCGGGGGGCAACGAGCAGTACTTC.

This clonotype was detected ten times or more. The chain recombines TRBV20-1 with TRBJ2-1; the match to TRBD2 covers 12 bases. J lost 4 bases, V lost 7 bases, and 14 bases had no gene match. Germline V CDR1 and CDR2: DFQATT, SNEGSKA (reference sequence). The CDR3 is made up of 17 amino acids. CDR3 sequence reads: CSVEGTTSGSVYNEQFF. The CDR3, as DNA: TGCAGTGTCGAAGGTACGACTAGCGGGAGTGTGTACAATGAGCAGTTCTTC.

The V call is TRBV7-6, the J call TRBJ1-4; weak D call: TRBD1 (6 bases). Germline V gives CDR1 SGHVS, CDR2 FNYEAQ. This CDR3 region has 15 residues. Trimming took off 5 bases at V and 8 bases at J, with 18 bases between the two ends. For the CDR3, the DNA is TGTGCCAGCAGCGTCCAACAGGGCTCGAGCGAAAAACTGTTTTTT. Translated, it gives CASSVQQGSSEKLFF.

This clonotype has just a few counts. A junction end diverges from the germline sequence, so it may reflect a read error. CDR3 sequence reads: CASSLAEYNEQFF. CDR3 coding DNA: TGTGCTAGCAGCTTAGCTGAGTACAATGAGCAGTTCTTC. J is TRBJ2-1 and V is TRBV7-7; D ambiguous. The CDR3 extends over 13 amino acids. The germline CDR1 and CDR2 sequences are SSHAT and FNYEAQ (reference sequence). The complete variable domain, with remaining parts taken from reference TRBV7-7 and TRBJ2-1, reads GAGVSQSPRYKVTKRGQDVTLRCDPISSHATLYWYQQALGQGPEFLTYFNYEAQPDKSGLPSDRFSAERPEGSISTLTIQRTEQRDSAMYRCASSLAEYNEQFFGPGTRLTVL.

There are many counts of this clonotype. This rearrangement joins TRBV6-5 to TRBJ1-4; D ambiguous. The germline gives CDR1 MNHEY, CDR2 SVGAGI. The length of the CDR3 is 17 residues. The V and J ends lost 0 bases and 0 bases respectively, with 11 bases between them. The CDR3 DNA reads TGTGCCAGCAGTTACTCGATGGGGATTCCAACTAATGAAAAACTGTTTTTT. This gives the protein CASSYSMGIPTNEKLFF.

This clonotype was counted ten times or more. V is TRBV15 and J is TRBJ2-7; D might be TRBD2 (6 bases). Trimming removed 7 bases at V and 9 bases at J, with 22 bases between. This CDR3 spans 14 amino acids. The germline gives CDR1 LNHNV, CDR2 YYDKDF (reference sequence). The CDR3 is CATKVLAEGAMQYF. The CDR3 coding sequence is TGTGCCACCAAAGTGTTAGCGGAAGGGGCCATGCAGTACTTC.

The gene calls are TRBV6-1 and TRBJ2-7, with D perhaps matching TRBD1 (6 bases). Trimming shortened V by 3 bases and J by 3 bases, and 12 bases separated the two germline ends. This CDR3 has 14 residues. The germline CDR1 and CDR2 sequences are MNHNS and SASEGT. This chain's CDR3 is CASSDRDIHYEQYF. CDR3 nucleotide sequence: TGTGCCAGCAGTGACCGGGACATCCACTACGAGCAGTACTTC.

In its sample, this clonotype was seen many times. The chain carries TRBV27 and TRBJ2-7; 8 bases align to TRBD2. Germline assignment: CDR1 MNHEY and CDR2 SMNVEV (reference sequence). Trimming took 7 bases from V and 3 from J; bases not matched to a gene: 11. The length of the CDR3 is 15 residues. This CDR3 reads CASTRASGFFYEQYF. CDR3 nucleotides: TGTGCCAGCACCCGGGCTAGCGGGTTCTTCTACGAGCAGTACTTC.

CDR3 bases: TGCAGTGCTAAAAGGGTATATAATTCACCCCTCCACTTT. Protein: CSAKRVYNSPLHF. V is TRBV20-1 and J is TRBJ1-6; D gene ambiguous. Per germline, CDR1 DFQATT and CDR2 SNEGSKA (reference sequence). This CDR3 comprises 13 residues. The ends were cut back, 4 bases at V and 4 bases at J, with 8 bases in the middle.